The clone carrying this TCR beta chain was counted many times. The antigen is undetermined. The record originates from a study of neurological immune-mediated disorders. Synthesis of cDNA was performed by 5'RACE using 10-nucleotide random UMIs. TCRdb analysed the 5' RACE reads with MiXCR anew, one entry per CDR3 protein. Of 74,000 or so distinct CDR3 sequences listed, 9.4% are singletons. Notes on the study in general: Expanded clones shared no identical CDR3 amino acid sequences across subjects, which suggested private TCR-beta repertoires in all groups. Falling below healthy controls, multiple sclerosis showed the least TCR clonal expansion, while HTLV-1-associated myelopathy showed the most.

PBMCs stored at -80 C, 2 million in total, were the source of the unsorted libraries. The TCR sequence derives from a man in his fifties or sixties in good health. The sequenced material came from PBMCs.

The CDR3 sequence is CASSFVDGRVYEQYF. Here the CDR3 DNA reads TGTGCCAGCAGTTTTGTCGACGGGAGAGTCTACGAGCAGTACTTC. This sequence joins TRBV28 and TRBJ2-7; weak D call: TRBD2 (6 bases). The CDR3 runs 15 residues. The germline gives CDR1 MDHEN, CDR2 SYDVKM. V lost 3 bases, J lost 3 bases, and 15 bases lay in between.